The present T cell receptor beta chain was sequenced within a study of T cell changes during pregnancy in multiple sclerosis. Notes on this clone: One junction end does not reproduce the germline sequence, and a read error may be involved. The sample contains more than one DNA sequence encoding this CDR3.

Assay: immunoSEQ multiplex PCR; the TCRdb copy retains only in-frame clones and omits some. Of tens of thousands of clones in the sample, 90% to 95% were seen once. Germline assignment: CDR1 SNHLY and CDR2 FYNNEI. CDR3 length equals 14 residues. The receptor was isolated from a female donor with multiple sclerosis, enrolled in a pregnancy study. The V call is TRBV2, the J call TRBJ2-3, with 7 bases that match TRBD2. The specimen comprised CD4+ T cells from peripheral blood mononuclear cells, sampled in the first trimester of pregnancy. The DNA for the CDR3 is TGTGCCAGCTTTCTAAGCGGGGTCACAGATACGCAATATTTT. It translates to CASFLSGVTDTQYF. Full variable domain (rest looked up from reference TRBV2 and TRBJ2-3): EPEVTQTPSHQVTQMGQEVILRCVPISNHLYFYWYRQILGQKVEFLVSFYNNEISEKSEIFDDQFSVERPDGSNFTLKIRSTKLEDSAMYFCASFLSGVTDTQYFGPGTRLTVL.